Sequencing of this T cell receptor beta chain was carried out in a study of Ad26.COV2.S vaccination and SARS-CoV-2 variants. This clone was picked up one time. Method: immunoSEQ multiplex PCR; TCRdb's copy keeps in-frame clones and lacks some. The sample has about 350,000 clones, 88% seen once. Germline CDR1 is SGHKS and CDR2 is YYEKEE (reference sequence). The CDR3 covers 15 residues. The V end lost 0 bases, the J end lost 2 bases, and 8 bases lay between the germline ends. Noted treatment: over 15 received Ad26.COV2.S at low or high dose, single or two shots; about five received placebo; per-sample allocation not given. Samples analyzed were those drawn on day 63 after the first vaccine or placebo injection.

The V and J genes are TRBV5-5 and TRBJ2-2; maybe TRBD2 (5 bases). This TCR came from a person between 18 and 65 years old who received the Ad26.COV2.S COVID-19 vaccine or a placebo. The specimen comprised peripheral blood, sampled in a trial of Ad26.COV2.S vaccine versus placebo. The CDR3 region has the DNA TGTGCCAGCAGCTTGGAGGACTTCAACACCGGGGAGCTGTTTTTT. It codes for CASSLEDFNTGELFF.